This TCR beta chain was observed in a study of CD8+ T cells in alopecia areata. This CDR3 is 16 amino acids long. With 6 bases clipped from V and 6 bases from J, the junction kept 14 bases outside the gene matches. The germline V gene encodes CDR1 MNHEY and CDR2 SMNVEV (reference sequence). It was from PBMCs that CD4+ and CD8+ T cells were sorted. This clone appeared a single time. The target antigen is unknown. Study observations and caveats: Elevated clonality characterized lesional scalp relative to normal scalp, particularly in alopecia totalis/universalis. Between patients, shared TCR sequences were less clear than in mice. This was possibly due in part to HLA diversity in the patient population. Scalp specimens additionally yield sequences from normal skin's resident alphabeta T cells.

Extracted from the samples, RNA was reverse transcribed into cDNA to serve as the sequencing template. Sequencing used immunoSEQ multiplex PCR; TCRdb keeps in-frame clones, though not all of them. The sample includes some 180,000 clones, 45% to 70% seen only once; the top ten take 4.9%. The sample consisted of CD8+ T cells sorted from blood. This sequence originates from a human donor in good health. V is TRBV27 and J is TRBJ2-3, with TRBD2 identical over 8 bases. CDR3 protein: CASSNTGTRGWDTQYF. CDR3 in DNA: TGTGCCAGCAGCAACACCGGGACTAGAGGTTGGGATACGCAGTATTTT.